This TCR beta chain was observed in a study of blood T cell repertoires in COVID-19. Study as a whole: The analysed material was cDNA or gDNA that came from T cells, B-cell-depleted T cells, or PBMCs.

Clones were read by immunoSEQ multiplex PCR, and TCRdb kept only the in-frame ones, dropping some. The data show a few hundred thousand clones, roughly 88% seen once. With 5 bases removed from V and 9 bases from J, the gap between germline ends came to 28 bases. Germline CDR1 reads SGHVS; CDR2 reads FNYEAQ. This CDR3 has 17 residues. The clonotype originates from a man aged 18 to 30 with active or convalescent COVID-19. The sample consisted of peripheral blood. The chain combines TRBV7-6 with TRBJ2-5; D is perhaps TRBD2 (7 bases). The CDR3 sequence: CASSIPVARGLPVAQYF. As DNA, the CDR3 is TGTGCCAGCAGCATCCCCGTCGCGCGGGGGCTTCCTGTGGCCCAGTACTTC.